This entry describes one T cell receptor beta chain. The antigen is not known. The sample belongs to a study of OX40 agonist ivuxolimab in advanced cancers. Study as a whole: Patients in dose escalation had liver, melanoma, kidney or head and neck cancers.

Whole-study results and caveats: Partial responders at 0.1-3.0 mg/kg had among the lowest clonal expansion. Certain nonresponding patients likewise had low normalized T-cell clonal expansion.

Germline CDR1 LNHDA, CDR2 SQIVND (reference sequence). V lost 2 bases to trimming and J lost 4 bases, with 15 bases between them. CDR3 length equals 15 residues. Exclusion of a patient followed from autoimmune disease history or systemic immunosuppression. Method: immunoSEQ multiplex PCR; TCRdb's copy keeps in-frame clones and lacks some. The sample carries around 43,000 clones, 86% recorded once. The source material was CD4+ or CD8+ T cells sorted from blood, sampled in a trial of the OX40 agonist ivuxolimab. The receptor was derived from an adult with an advanced solid tumor such as melanoma, head and neck, liver or kidney cancer. J is TRBJ2-7 and V is TRBV19; D is perhaps TRBD1 (5 bases). Written as DNA, the CDR3 is TGTGCCAGTAGTATAAGACAGAGCTCCTCGTACGAGCAGTACTTC. Translated: CASSIRQSSSYEQYF.